The 11 T cell receptor beta chains listed next were all sequenced from one sample in a study of T cell repertoires in cytomegalovirus infection. TCRdb reprocessed the reads via MiXCR and lists one record per CDR3 protein. In the table there are around 100,000 distinct CDR3 sequences, roughly 31% of which are singletons. These receptors have no identified antigens. The sample in question was CD8+ T cells from cultured PBMCs, obtained from culture after CMV antigen stimulation. These receptors were taken from a human donor in good health (CMV status not recorded). Some clones in this sample may be carry-over from other donors' samples.

This clonotype turned up a few times. This chain connects TRBV7-6 to TRBJ2-7; 11 nucleotides match TRBD1. V lost 8 bases to trimming and J lost 4 bases; unmatched junction nucleotides: 1. The CDR3 spans 12 residues. CDR1 is SGHVS, CDR2 FNYEAQ, per germline. CDR3 nucleotides: TGTGCCAGCGGGACAGGGGGATACGAGCAGTACTTC. It translates to CASGTGGYEQYF.

In its sample, this clonotype was seen many times. In DNA, the CDR3 is TGTGCCAGCAGCTTAGCCAGGGTGGTAGGGGCCAACGTCCTGACTTTC. Its translation: CASSLARVVGANVLTF. The chain employs TRBV7-2 and TRBJ2-6; the D gene is possibly TRBD1 (5 bases). The CDR3 is 16 residues long. The V gene's germline CDR1 is SGHTA and CDR2 FQGNSA. V was shortened by 0 bases and J by 4 bases, with 10 bases between the two germline ends. The whole variable domain, remainder taken from reference TRBV7-2 and TRBJ2-6, is GAGVSQSPSNKVTEKGKDVELRCDPISGHTALYWYRQSLGQGLEFLIYFQGNSAPDKSGLPSDRFSAERTGGSVSTLTIQRTQQEDSAVYLCASSLARVVGANVLTFGAGSRLTVL.

This rearrangement joins TRBV20-1 to TRBJ2-2, with D possibly matching TRBD1 (5 bases). Germline values: CDR1 DFQATT, CDR2 SNEGSKA (reference sequence). Deletions cut 0 bases from V and 6 bases from J, with 17 bases between. The CDR3 extends over 16 amino acids. The CDR3 coding sequence is TGCAGTGCTAGAGATGTGACAGCCGCTTTGCCCGGGGAGCTGTTTTTT. This sequence encodes CSARDVTAALPGELFF.

The V call is TRBV28, the J call TRBJ1-2; D is ambiguous. Germline lookup yields CDR1 MDHEN and CDR2 SYDVKM. The V and J ends lost 2 bases and 0 bases respectively, with 10 bases between them. This CDR3 has 15 residues. CDR3 sequence reads: CASSLGVLTNYGYTF. The CDR3 DNA reads as TGTGCCAGCAGTTTAGGGGTACTCACTAACTATGGCTACACCTTC.

The chain combines TRBV27 with TRBJ1-2, with TRBD1 matching over 10 bases. V lost 3 bases to trimming and J lost 4 bases; unmatched junction nucleotides: 11. There are 17 residues in the CDR3. Per germline, CDR1 MNHEY and CDR2 SMNVEV (reference sequence). The CDR3 DNA sequence: TGTGCCAGCAGTTTTTCGAAGACAGGGGGCCTTCGCTATGGCTACACCTTC. Amino acids: CASSFSKTGGLRYGYTF.

The gene calls are TRBV27 and TRBJ1-2; the match to TRBD1 covers 9 bases. The CDR3 is 16 amino acids. Germline-derived CDR1 and CDR2 are MNHEY and SMNVEV (reference sequence). The V segment lost 5 bases and the J segment 4 bases; nucleotides outside the gene matches: 11. In DNA, the CDR3 is TGTGCCAGCAGTAGCAGCCCTGGACAGGGGTCCTATGGCTACACCTTC. It yields the protein CASSSSPGQGSYGYTF.

The J gene is TRBJ1-6, the V gene TRBV19; 9 bases are shared with TRBD1. The V and J ends lost 3 bases and 3 bases, in that order; junction bases with no gene match: 3. CDR3 length: 16 residues. Per germline, CDR1 LNHDA and CDR2 SQIVND (reference sequence). CDR3 bases: TGTGCCAGTAGTATCGACAGGGGGAACTATAATTCACCCCTCCACTTT. This gives the protein CASSIDRGNYNSPLHF.

Many counts were recorded for this clonotype. The gene calls are TRBV11-2 and TRBJ2-1, with D possibly being TRBD1 or TRBD2 (5 bases each). The CDR3 runs 14 residues. Trimming removed 8 bases from V and 8 bases from J, with 19 bases in between. Germline V gene data show CDR1 as SGHAT and CDR2 as FQNNGV. The CDR3 spells CASGPGPLVYEQFF. The CDR3 DNA sequence: TGTGCCAGCGGTCCGGGGCCGCTCGTCTATGAGCAGTTCTTC.

This clonotype has just one count. This chain links TRBV6-2 or TRBV6-3 with TRBJ2-3; 12 bases align to TRBD2. Trimming took 2 bases from V and 5 from J; bases not matched to a gene: 17. The CDR3 contains 20 residues. Germline values: CDR1 MNHEY, CDR2 SVGEGT. The CDR3 loop reads CASSYRDIEGLAGFEDTQYF. In nucleotides, the CDR3 is TGTGCCAGCAGTTACCGCGACATCGAAGGACTAGCGGGGTTCGAAGATACGCAGTATTTT.

V usage is TRBV7-9 and J usage is TRBJ2-1; D is unresolved. Germline CDR1 is SEHNR and CDR2 is FQNEAQ (reference sequence). Trimming cost V 8 bases and J 6 bases, with 11 bases left between them. The length of the CDR3 is 12 residues. Here the CDR3 DNA reads TGTGCCAGCGGACCGAGGAGCAATGAGCAGTTCTTC. This codes for CASGPRSNEQFF.

This clonotype has just a few counts. The chain combines TRBV5-4 with TRBJ2-1; TRBD1 agrees at 9 bases. The V and J ends lost 4 bases and 2 bases, in that order; junction bases with no gene match: 4. The CDR3 is made up of 15 amino acids. In germline, CDR1 is SGHNT, CDR2 YYREEE (reference sequence). The CDR3 here is CASSQGTGTYNEQFF. In DNA form, the CDR3 reads TGTGCCAGCAGCCAGGGGACAGGGACCTACAATGAGCAGTTCTTC.